This T cell receptor (beta chain) was recovered during a study of CD4+ T cells in melanoma (dated by TCRdb to the early 2020s). For the study in its entirety: Neoantigen-specific CD4+ T cells in human melanoma were what the study investigated.

The CDR3 measures 14 amino acids from cysteine to phenylalanine. Only the CDR3 DNA is retained, 42 bases long and in frame from the first base. Relative to germline, V is 2 bases shorter and J is 5 bases shorter, with 9 bases between their ends. The donors were people with melanoma. This clone was counted many times. This receptor's antigen is unknown. No base qualities exist here, and no much larger clone lies one base off it. Library prep was done by the immunoSEQ multiplex PCR assay. TCRdb took this table from immuneACCESS and kept in-frame rearrangements with V and J called. Such tables lack part of the clones; where checked against another copy, unresolved V genes explain under half of the gap, and the rest is unexplained. For this sample the table gives tens of thousands of clones, of which almost 70% were detected only once. The ten largest clones take up about 5% of the sample. Overall study results and their limits: Neoantigen-specific CD4+ T cells in melanoma were reported to show diverse differentiation states. The report described a correlation between neoantigen-specific CD4+ T cells and the function of CD8+ T cells, macrophages and B cells.

The chain was built from TRBV23-1 and TRBJ1-4, with the D gene call left open. TRBV23-1 carries the ORF label, with uncertain function. The clonotype originates from a human donor with melanoma. The specimen sequenced was tumor tissue. The nucleotides read TGCGCCAGCAGTCAAAGCCCCAGGAATGAAAAACTGTTTTTT. The encoded protein is CASSQSPRNEKLFF.